These T cell receptor beta chains were read from a single sample in a study of T-cell reconstitution after alpha-beta-depleted transplantation in children. TCRdb redid the calling of the PCR reads with MiXCR, one entry per CDR3 protein. The sample lists hundreds of thousands of distinct CDR3 sequences, roughly 13% occurring once. The material was PBMCs, mostly from graft donor cells, obtained 360 days after TCRalphabeta/CD19-depleted stem cell transplant. These receptor sequences come from a male patient between 10 and 17 years old who had a stem cell transplant for acute myeloid leukemia, so the T cells may come from the graft donor. The CDR3 runs from the conserved cysteine through the conserved F or W. D genes are given only for firm matches. Not every row has a clone size; where given, it reads once, few, many or a size class.

V	size	J	D	CDR3	DNA
TRBV6-2/TRBV6-3	many	TRBJ2-7	NA	CASSPGTRYEQYF	TGTGCCAGCAGTCCGGGGACTCGATACGAGCAGTACTTC
TRBV29-1	many	TRBJ2-1	NA	CSVDEQFF	TGCAGCGTTGATGAGCAGTTCTTC
TRBV28	NA	TRBJ1-5	NA	CASKGIWAGALYSNQPQHF	TGTGCCAGCAAGGGGATCTGGGCAGGGGCCCTCTATAGCAATCAGCCCCAGCATTTT
TRBV27	NA	TRBJ2-7	TRBD2	CASSFGGSGPYEQYF	TGTGCCAGCAGTTTCGGGGGGAGTGGACCCTACGAGCAGTACTTC
TRBV20-1	NA	TRBJ2-7	TRBD2	CSAKREGLAGYYEQYF	TGCAGTGCAAAGAGAGAGGGACTAGCGGGATACTACGAGCAGTACTTC
TRBV6-1	NA	TRBJ2-5	NA	CASSTHWGAGGETQYF	TGTGCCAGCAGTACACATTGGGGGGCAGGGGGAGAGACCCAGTACTTC
TRBV29-1	many	TRBJ2-1	TRBD2	CSVEGRLAGDTNEQFF	TGCAGCGTTGAAGGCCGACTAGCGGGAGATACGAATGAGCAGTTCTTC
TRBV12-3/TRBV12-4	many	TRBJ2-1	TRBD2	CASSLSGSLINEQFF	TGTGCCAGCAGTTTAAGCGGGAGTTTAATCAATGAGCAGTTCTTC
TRBV3-1	NA	TRBJ1-3	TRBD1	CASSRRQGAGNTIYF	TGTGCCAGCAGCCGACGACAGGGGGCCGGAAACACCATATATTTT
TRBV3-1	few	TRBJ2-1	NA	CASSQGLVGEQFF	TGTGCCAGCAGCCAAGGACTAGTTGGTGAGCAGTTCTTC
TRBV19	few	TRBJ2-7	NA	CASSSRLAPGEQYF	TGTGCCAGTAGTTCGCGGCTAGCGCCCGGCGAGCAGTACTTC
TRBV2	few	TRBJ2-1	TRBD2	CARVRLAENNEQFF	TGTGCCAGAGTTAGACTAGCGGAGAACAATGAGCAGTTCTTC
TRBV20-1	NA	TRBJ2-7	TRBD2	CSAAGLVLYEQYF	TGCAGTGCTGCGGGACTAGTTCTGTACGAGCAGTACTTC
TRBV4-1	few	TRBJ2-6	TRBD2	CASSPWTSETSGANVLTF	TGCGCCAGCAGCCCTTGGACTAGCGAAACCTCTGGGGCCAACGTCCTGACTTTC
TRBV29-1	few	TRBJ2-3	TRBD1	CSADTGDWTDTQYF	TGCAGCGCGGACACAGGGGATTGGACAGATACGCAGTATTTT
TRBV29-1	few	TRBJ2-6	NA	CSVRTAPSGANVLTF	TGCAGCGTCCGGACAGCCCCCTCTGGGGCCAACGTCCTGACTTTC
TRBV7-2	many	TRBJ2-7	NA	CASSWGQAYEQYF	TGTGCCAGCAGCTGGGGCCAGGCCTACGAGCAGTACTTC
TRBV2	few	TRBJ1-2	NA	CASRAHTSSNYGYTF	TGTGCCAGCAGGGCCCACACTTCTTCTAACTATGGCTACACCTTC
TRBV4-3	NA	TRBJ2-7	TRBD2	CASSALAGGNYEQYF	TGCGCCAGCAGCGCTCTAGCGGGAGGGAACTACGAGCAGTACTTC
TRBV18	few	TRBJ2-1	TRBD2	CASSQLILLAGDDEQFF	TGTGCCAGCTCACAGTTAATTTTGCTAGCGGGAGACGATGAGCAGTTCTTC
TRBV4-3	NA	TRBJ2-7	TRBD1	CASSQATQGGTYEQYF	TGCGCCAGCAGCCAAGCTACACAGGGGGGCACCTACGAGCAGTACTTC
TRBV20-1	NA	TRBJ1-2	NA	CSARSQGGAYGYTF	TGCAGTGCTAGGAGCCAGGGTGGGGCCTATGGCTACACCTTC
TRBV5-1	few	TRBJ2-1	TRBD2	CASLSGRAQSTNYNEQFF	TGCGCCAGCCTTAGCGGGAGGGCCCAATCTACCAACTACAATGAGCAGTTCTTC
TRBV11-1	many	TRBJ2-1	TRBD2	CASSSPGLAFPNEQFF	TGTGCCAGCAGCTCACCGGGACTAGCGTTCCCCAATGAGCAGTTCTTC
TRBV9	many	TRBJ2-3	NA	CASSVGTPDTQYF	TGTGCCAGCAGCGTAGGAACACCAGATACGCAGTATTTT
TRBV4-3	few	TRBJ2-7	TRBD2	CASSQGVSGLGVREQYF	TGCGCCAGCAGCCAAGGGGTTAGCGGGCTCGGGGTTCGCGAGCAGTACTTC
TRBV20-1	many	TRBJ2-7	NA	CSARDASSYEQYF	TGCAGTGCTAGAGACGCGAGCTCCTACGAGCAGTACTTC
TRBV9	few	TRBJ1-1	NA	CASSDGPLGTEAFF	TGTGCCAGCAGTGACGGGCCCCTCGGCACTGAAGCTTTCTTT
TRBV20-1	many	TRBJ2-1	NA	CSAGGLQEQFF	TGCAGTGCTGGCGGACTTCAAGAGCAGTTCTTC
TRBV9	NA	TRBJ2-7	TRBD1	CASSVDLTGYEQYF	TGTGCCAGCAGCGTAGATCTGACAGGGTACGAGCAGTACTTC
TRBV19	few	TRBJ2-1	TRBD2	CASSPHSLAGEYNEQFF	TGTGCCAGTAGTCCACATAGCCTAGCGGGAGAGTACAATGAGCAGTTCTTC
TRBV9	NA	TRBJ2-1	NA	CASSGIPADNEQFF	TGTGCCAGCAGTGGAATCCCCGCGGACAATGAGCAGTTCTTC
TRBV27	NA	TRBJ2-7	TRBD1	CASSPQRQGRFKGLINEQYF	TGTGCCAGCAGTCCTCAACGACAGGGAAGGTTTAAAGGGTTGATCAACGAGCAGTACTTC
TRBV15	NA	TRBJ1-2	TRBD1	CATSSSGTVYGYTF	TGTGCCACCAGCAGTTCCGGGACAGTCTATGGCTACACCTTC
TRBV5-1	NA	TRBJ1-5	TRBD1	CASSKIRDRGPYSNQPQHF	TGCGCCAGCAGCAAAATCCGGGACAGGGGTCCTTATAGCAATCAGCCCCAGCATTTT
TRBV4-2	few	TRBJ1-2	TRBD1	CASSQDAGTGVFFVNGYTF	TGTGCCAGCAGCCAAGATGCCGGGACAGGGGTGTTCTTTGTAAATGGCTACACCTTC
TRBV20-1	NA	TRBJ1-1	NA	CSARDRRTEAFF	TGCAGTGCTAGAGATAGGAGAACTGAAGCTTTCTTT
TRBV11-2	many	TRBJ2-1	NA	CASSPRTPNEQFF	TGTGCCAGCAGCCCTCGTACTCCCAATGAGCAGTTCTTC
TRBV10-3	many	TRBJ2-2	TRBD1	CAIKVVGQDTGELFF	TGTGCCATCAAAGTAGTGGGACAGGACACCGGGGAGCTGTTTTTT
TRBV21-1	few	TRBJ2-7	NA	CASSKGNGDRGSYEQYF	TGTGCCAGCAGCAAGGGGAATGGGGACAGGGGATCCTACGAGCAGTACTTC
TRBV7-3	NA	TRBJ2-1	TRBD2	CASSLGGLATSSYNEQFF	TGTGCCAGCAGCTTAGGGGGACTAGCCACGAGCTCCTACAATGAGCAGTTCTTC
TRBV5-1	many	TRBJ2-1	TRBD2	CASSLALAGGSYNEQFF	TGCGCCAGCAGCTTGGCTTTAGCGGGAGGCTCCTACAATGAGCAGTTCTTC
TRBV20-1	few	TRBJ2-7	NA	CSAQGSRPYEQYF	TGCAGTGCACAGGGAAGTAGGCCCTACGAGCAGTACTTC
TRBV20-1	few	TRBJ2-4	TRBD1	CSARTGQMDKNIQYF	TGCAGTGCTAGAACGGGACAGATGGACAAAAACATTCAGTACTTC
TRBV12-3/TRBV12-4	NA	TRBJ2-7	TRBD1	CASSLDPQGVGNEQYF	TGTGCCAGCAGTTTAGATCCTCAGGGGGTTGGGAACGAGCAGTACTTC
TRBV28	NA	TRBJ2-1	NA	CASSLGRTQNEQFF	TGTGCCAGCAGTTTAGGTCGGACACAGAATGAGCAGTTCTTC
TRBV29-1	few	TRBJ2-5	NA	CRVTEGDETQYF	TGCAGAGTGACAGAGGGGGACGAGACCCAGTACTTC
TRBV9	few	TRBJ2-5	NA	CASSPGWLETQYF	TGTGCCAGCAGCCCCGGGTGGTTGGAGACCCAGTACTTC
TRBV28	NA	TRBJ1-1	NA	CASSPRTDVNTEAFF	TGTGCCAGCAGTCCCCGGACGGATGTGAACACTGAAGCTTTCTTT
TRBV7-8	few	TRBJ2-7	NA	CASSSGVVQYF	TGTGCCAGCAGTTCAGGCGTGGTCCAGTACTTC
TRBV7-6	few	TRBJ2-7	TRBD2	CASSLGAGEVLYEQYF	TGTGCCAGCAGCTTAGGGGCGGGGGAGGTCCTCTACGAGCAGTACTTC
TRBV5-1	many	TRBJ1-2	NA	CASSLIVGADGYTF	TGCGCCAGCAGTCTCATCGTGGGGGCTGACGGCTACACCTTC
TRBV7-6	few	TRBJ1-5	NA	CASSPGEDQPQHF	TGTGCCAGCAGCCCTGGGGAGGATCAGCCCCAGCATTTT